These 22 T cell receptor beta chains were sequenced from one sample in a study of blood T cell repertoires in COVID-19. The table came from immunoSEQ multiplex PCR; TCRdb's copy has only in-frame clones and leaves some out. The sample consists of about 55,000 clones, roughly 87% of them appearing once. Sequencing was done on a sample of peripheral blood. The source is a human donor with active COVID-19. The donor label of this sample is uncertain.

This sequence joins TRBV10-3 and TRBJ2-5; 9 nucleotides align to TRBD2. There are 16 residues in the CDR3. Trimming cost V 6 bases and J 5 bases; bases outside gene matches: 13. CDR1 is ENHRY, CDR2 SYGVKD, per germline. This CDR3 is CAISRQGAGGQETQYF. In DNA form, the CDR3 reads TGTGCCATCAGCCGCCAGGGTGCGGGGGGGCAGGAGACCCAGTACTTC.

J is TRBJ2-2 and V is TRBV19; 7 bases line up with TRBD2. V trimming: 7 bases; J trimming: 6 bases; junction bases outside the gene matches: 11. This CDR3 is 15 amino acids long. Per germline, CDR1 LNHDA and CDR2 SQIVND (reference sequence). The chain's CDR3 is CASKALAVTAGELFF. In DNA, the CDR3 is TGTGCCAGTAAGGCCCTAGCGGTTACCGCCGGGGAGCTGTTTTTT. Combining the CDR3 with reference TRBV19 and TRBJ2-2 gives the whole variable domain DGGITQSPKYLFRKEGQNVTLSCEQNLNHDAMYWYRQDPGQGLRLIYYSQIVNDFQKGDIAEGYSVSREKKESFPLTVTSAQKNPTAFYLCASKALAVTAGELFFGEGSRLTVL.

This clone appeared a single time. The V and J genes are TRBV7-9 and TRBJ2-1; 8 positions match TRBD1. This CDR3 comprises 16 residues. Germline CDR1 reads SEHNR; CDR2 reads FQNEAQ (reference sequence). Trimming cost V 1 base and J 5 bases; bases outside gene matches: 7. The CDR3 protein is CASSLEDRVIHNEQFF. CDR3 DNA: TGTGCCAGCAGCTTAGAGGACAGGGTGATCCACAATGAGCAGTTCTTC.

In its sample, this clone was seen a few times. The chain employs TRBV18 and TRBJ1-5; a weak D match, TRBD1 (6 bases). The V end lost 5 bases, the J end lost 2 bases, and 13 bases lay between the germline ends. Germline values: CDR1 KGHSH, CDR2 LQKENI. The CDR3 loop spans 15 amino acids. The CDR3 DNA reads TGTGCCAGCTCAGTAGGGGGTACGGGCAATCAGCCCCAGCATTTT. Amino acids: CASSVGGTGNQPQHF. The full variable domain, its missing parts supplied by reference TRBV18 and TRBJ1-5, is NAGVMQNPRHLVRRRGQEARLRCSPMKGHSHVYWYRQLPEEGLKFMVYLQKENIIDESGMPKERFSAEFPKEGPSILRIQQVVRGDSAAYFCASSVGGTGNQPQHFGDGTRLSIL.

The genes are TRBV19 and TRBJ1-2; no reliable D call. Trimming pared 4 bases from V and 0 bases from J, leaving 9 bases between. Looked up from germline, CDR1 is LNHDA and CDR2 is SQIVND (reference sequence). The CDR3 runs 14 residues. The CDR3 sequence: CASSRQNTNYGYTF. CDR3 DNA: TGTGCCAGTAGTAGACAAAATACTAACTATGGCTACACCTTC.

The rearrangement uses TRBV9 and TRBJ1-2; TRBD1 is a possible D gene (5 bases). The CDR3 sequence is 14 residues long. V lost 0 bases, J lost 4 bases, and 10 bases lay in between. Germline CDR1 and CDR2: SGDLS and YYNGEE. The CDR3 coding sequence is TGTGCCAGCAGCGTAGGCAGGGTATTCTATGGCTACACCTTC. Protein product: CASSVGRVFYGYTF.

This chain joins TRBV27 and TRBJ2-7; tentative D call: TRBD1 (6 bases). In germline, CDR1 is MNHEY, CDR2 SMNVEV (reference sequence). CDR3 length: 14 amino acids. The germline V and J ends were trimmed by 2 bases and 0 bases, with 8 bases remaining between them. CDR3 DNA: TGTGCCAGCAGTTTACAGGGGACCTCCTACGAGCAGTACTTC. It codes for CASSLQGTSYEQYF.

This rearrangement joins TRBV10-3 to TRBJ2-7; 7 nucleotides agree with TRBD1. This CDR3 region has 15 residues. Germline V gene data show CDR1 as ENHRY and CDR2 as SYGVKD. V was pared by 6 bases and J by 0 bases, with 8 bases of the junction left unmatched. The CDR3 nucleotides read TGTGCCATCAGCAACCCACAGGGGTCCTCCTACGAGCAGTACTTC. This sequence encodes CAISNPQGSSYEQYF.

The gene calls are TRBV2 and TRBJ2-5, with TRBD1 as a possible D gene (6 bases). CDR1 and CDR2 (germline): SNHLY, FYNNEI. V was trimmed by 6 bases and J by 4 bases, leaving 9 bases between them. The CDR3 is 12 residues long. The CDR3 sequence: CASRQGGETQYF. The CDR3 nucleotides read TGTGCCAGCAGACAGGGTGGAGAGACCCAGTACTTC.

This chain links TRBV4-3 with TRBJ1-5, with TRBD1 as a possible D gene (5 bases). The CDR3 is 15 residues long. The germline CDR1 and CDR2 sequences are LGHNA and YSLEER. The V end was cut by 1 base, the J end by 6 bases, with 13 bases between. CDR3 sequence: CASSQVLGGVQPQHF. The DNA of the CDR3 is TGCGCCAGCAGCCAAGTTTTGGGGGGAGTTCAGCCCCAGCATTTT.

V and J are TRBV2 and TRBJ1-3, with D unclear. Looked up from germline, CDR1 is SNHLY and CDR2 is FYNNEI. The ends were cut back, 3 bases at V and 4 bases at J, with 13 bases in the middle. CDR3 length: 15 amino acids. Here the CDR3 DNA reads TGTGCCAGCAGTGAGGGTGGAGGGCCAGGAAACACCATATATTTT. This sequence encodes CASSEGGGPGNTIYF. Combining the CDR3 with reference TRBV2 and TRBJ1-3 gives the whole variable domain EPEVTQTPSHQVTQMGQEVILRCVPISNHLYFYWYRQILGQKVEFLVSFYNNEISEKSEIFDDQFSVERPDGSNFTLKIRSTKLEDSAMYFCASSEGGGPGNTIYFGEGSWLTVV.

This rearrangement joins TRBV27 to TRBJ1-1; 8 bases align to TRBD1. The V segment lost 2 bases and the J segment 0 bases; nucleotides outside the gene matches: 8. Germline values: CDR1 MNHEY, CDR2 SMNVEV (reference sequence). The CDR3 runs to 17 residues. CDR3 loop: CASSLHTGGGMNTEAFF. CDR3 DNA: TGTGCCAGCAGTTTACATACAGGGGGAGGGATGAACACTGAAGCTTTCTTT.

V and J are TRBV5-1 and TRBJ2-1, with 9 bases identical to TRBD2. The CDR3 is made up of 18 amino acids. With V trimmed by 0 bases and J by 10 bases, 17 bases remained unmatched. The germline V gene encodes CDR1 SGHRS and CDR2 YFSETQ. The CDR3 DNA follows: TGCGCCAGCAGCTTGGCCCTTAGCGGGGGTAGAAAAGATCAAGAGCAGTTCTTC. This codes for CASSLALSGGRKDQEQFF.

V usage is TRBV7-8 and J usage is TRBJ2-5, with TRBD2 as a possible D gene (6 bases). Trimming shortened V by 4 bases and J by 9 bases, and 18 bases separated the two germline ends. This CDR3 has 14 residues. CDR1 is SGHVS and CDR2 is FQNEAQ in the germline V gene. CDR3 loop: CASSSGGTYVPQYF. The CDR3 coding sequence is TGTGCCAGCAGCTCTGGGGGGACCTACGTGCCCCAGTACTTC.

This clone was recorded only once. V is TRBV5-6 and J is TRBJ1-2; a possible D gene is TRBD1 (6 bases). Germline V CDR1 and CDR2: SGHDT, YYEEEE. The CDR3 totals 16 residues. V lost 0 bases and J 4 bases, leaving 16 bases between the germline ends. CDR3 in DNA: TGTGCCAGCAGCTTGGGAACATTACAGGGTGCCTATGGCTACACCTTC. Its protein product is CASSLGTLQGAYGYTF.

The rearrangement joins TRBV4-1 to TRBJ2-3; no clear D. The V end was cut by 1 base, the J end by 4 bases, with 12 bases between. The CDR3 spans 15 residues. Germline loops: CDR1 MGHRA, CDR2 YSYEKL. CDR3 bases: TGCGCCAGCAGCCAAGTGTCAGAAGTGGCAGATACGCAGTATTTT. As protein: CASSQVSEVADTQYF.

The chain is built from TRBV6-5 and TRBJ2-3, with 8 bases fitting TRBD1. The CDR3 is 15 residues long. Germline V lookup: CDR1 MNHEY, CDR2 SVGAGI. V shed 11 bases and J 6 bases; nucleotides not matched to a gene: 16. The CDR3 region is CASKFGQGGWDTQYF. DNA for the CDR3: TGTGCCTCTAAATTCGGACAGGGAGGATGGGATACGCAGTATTTT.

The rearrangement links TRBV5-1 to TRBJ2-2, with TRBD1 identical over 7 bases. The CDR3 has 19 amino acids. V lost 5 bases and J lost 3; bases outside the gene matches: 19. Per the germline V gene, CDR1 is SGHRS and CDR2 is YFSETQ. For the CDR3, the DNA is TGCGCCAGCAGTTTCTTTGGCTTAGACAGGGCTGAGGACACCGGGGAGCTGTTTTTT. It codes for CASSFFGLDRAEDTGELFF.

This clone was seen only once. This rearrangement joins TRBV9 to TRBJ1-1; no firm D call. The CDR3 loop spans 17 amino acids. Germline V gene sequence: CDR1 SGDLS, CDR2 YYNGEE. The V end was cut by 0 bases, the J end by 2 bases, with 17 bases between. CDR3 residues: CASSVVKEPYTNTEAFF. In nucleotides, the CDR3 is TGTGCCAGCAGCGTAGTTAAGGAGCCCTATACAAACACTGAAGCTTTCTTT. The full variable domain, rest sourced from reference TRBV9 and TRBJ1-1, is DSGVTQTPKHLITATGQRVTLRCSPRSGDLSVYWYQQSLDQGLQFLIQYYNGEERAKGNILERFSAQQFPDLHSELNLSSLELGDSALYFCASSVVKEPYTNTEAFFGQGTRLTVV.

The V and J genes are TRBV4-2 and TRBJ2-3; TRBD2 matches at 8 bases. J gave up 5 bases and V 0 bases, and 7 bases lay outside the gene matches. The germline V gene has CDR1 LGHNA and CDR2 YNFKEQ. The CDR3 sequence is 16 residues long. The CDR3 protein is CASSQEGELAGDTQYF. The CDR3 DNA reads as TGTGCCAGCAGCCAAGAAGGTGAGCTAGCGGGAGATACGCAGTATTTT.

The chain employs TRBV7-9 and TRBJ1-5, with D possibly matching TRBD1 (6 bases). The CDR3 totals 12 residues. V was shortened by 5 bases and J by 6 bases, with 8 bases between the two germline ends. CDR1 is SEHNR, CDR2 FQNEAQ, per germline (reference sequence). This CDR3 is CASSNRAQPQHF. For the CDR3, the DNA is TGTGCCAGCAGCAACAGGGCTCAGCCCCAGCATTTT.

V gene TRBV2 combines with J gene TRBJ1-1; maybe TRBD1 (5 bases). The length of the CDR3 is 13 residues. CDR1 and CDR2 (germline): SNHLY, FYNNEI. V lost 6 bases to trimming and J lost 6 bases, with 14 bases between them. The CDR3 coding sequence is TGTGCCAGCAGAGAGGGGAGGATGGCTGAAGCTTTCTTT. As protein: CASREGRMAEAFF.